Below are 26 T cell receptor beta chains sequenced from a single sample in a study of blood T cell repertoires in COVID-19. Assay used: immunoSEQ multiplex PCR; TCRdb lists only in-frame clones, some missing. The sample includes 250,000 to 350,000 clones, roughly 90% of them seen just once. What was sequenced was PBMCs or T cells enriched from blood (not recorded which). The source of these receptors is a woman aged 30 to 39 who had recovered from COVID-19.

This chain links TRBV6-5 with TRBJ1-2; 9 bases agree with TRBD1. CDR3 length equals 15 residues. From germline, CDR1 is MNHEY and CDR2 SVGAGI. J lost 4 bases, V lost 7 bases, and 10 bases had no gene match. The DNA for the CDR3 is TGTGCCAGCACCTCAGGGACAGGGTTTTTCTATGGCTACACCTTC. Translating gives CASTSGTGFFYGYTF.

Written as DNA, the CDR3 is TGTGCCAGCAGACCGGGACAGTCGGACGAGCAGTACTTC. Protein product: CASRPGQSDEQYF. The gene calls are TRBV28 and TRBJ2-7; TRBD1 aligns across 7 bases. The ends lost 6 bases at V and 5 bases at J; junction bases unmatched: 7. The CDR3 is 13 amino acids. The V gene's germline CDR1 is MDHEN and CDR2 SYDVKM.

J is TRBJ1-5 and V is TRBV5-1, with D unresolved. The germline V gene encodes CDR1 SGHRS and CDR2 YFSETQ. Trimming left V 1 base short and J 0 bases short, with 8 bases between. The CDR3 has 15 amino acids. CDR3 residues: CASSLNGDSNQPQHF. Written as DNA, the CDR3 is TGCGCCAGCAGCTTGAACGGAGATAGCAATCAGCCCCAGCATTTT.

This chain links TRBV28 with TRBJ1-1; TRBD1 matches 8 bases. The germline gives CDR1 MDHEN, CDR2 SYDVKM. V trimming: 8 bases; J trimming: 1 base; junction bases outside the gene matches: 9. The CDR3 length is 15 residues. In nucleotides, the CDR3 is TGTGCCAGCCGCCAGGGGGCGGTGGGGAACACTGAAGCTTTCTTT. Translating it yields CASRQGAVGNTEAFF.

This chain joins TRBV6-4 and TRBJ2-3, with 11 bases matching TRBD2. The ends lost 6 bases at V and 0 bases at J; junction bases unmatched: 2. Germline CDR1 and CDR2: MRHNA and SNTAGT. This CDR3 contains 15 residues. The CDR3 coding sequence is TGTGCCAGCAGCCGACTAGCGGGAAGCACAGATACGCAGTATTTT. The encoded protein is CASSRLAGSTDTQYF.

The chain joins TRBV11-2 to TRBJ2-7, with D perhaps TRBD2 (6 bases). CDR1 and CDR2 (germline): SGHAT, FQNNGV. This CDR3 is 13 amino acids long. Trimming took off 3 bases at V and 4 bases at J, with 10 bases between the two ends. This CDR3 reads CASSFGTAYEQYF. The DNA for the CDR3 is TGTGCCAGCAGCTTTGGGACTGCTTACGAGCAGTACTTC.

This chain links TRBV28 with TRBJ1-5; tentatively, D is TRBD1 (6 bases). There are 19 residues in the CDR3. The germline V and J ends were trimmed by 2 bases and 3 bases, with 23 bases remaining between them. Germline CDR1 and CDR2: MDHEN and SYDVKM. The CDR3 reads CASSLGSGTRGLNNQPQHF. The CDR3 DNA reads as TGTGCCAGCAGTTTAGGGTCCGGGACACGAGGCCTCAACAATCAGCCCCAGCATTTT.

The chain recombines TRBV18 with TRBJ2-7; 7 bases are a match to TRBD1. Germline V lookup: CDR1 KGHSH, CDR2 LQKENI. J was trimmed by 5 bases and V by 3 bases; bases with no gene match: 4. This CDR3 is built from 13 residues. The CDR3 loop reads CASSPQDRDEQYF. The CDR3 nucleotides are TGTGCCAGCTCACCCCAAGACAGGGACGAGCAGTACTTC.

The chain employs TRBV5-5 and TRBJ2-7; TRBD2 is a possible D gene (6 bases). This CDR3 spans 16 amino acids. The germline V gene encodes CDR1 SGHKS and CDR2 YYEKEE (reference sequence). V lost 1 base and J lost 4, with 18 bases in between. The CDR3 region has the DNA TGTGCCAGCAGCTTGAATTCGGGGACGGGAGAATACGAGCAGTACTTC. This codes for CASSLNSGTGEYEQYF.

The rearrangement links TRBV5-1 to TRBJ1-1; D is ambiguous. This CDR3 has 13 residues. Germline-derived CDR1 and CDR2 are SGHRS and YFSETQ. Trimming removed 5 bases at V and 0 bases at J, with 8 bases between. Written as DNA, the CDR3 is TGCGCCAGCAGGCCCGGTTTGAACACTGAAGCTTTCTTT. It encodes CASRPGLNTEAFF.

This clone was recorded a few times. V and J are TRBV6-2 or TRBV6-3 and TRBJ1-4; D call uncertain. The CDR3 runs to 12 residues. Trimming took 5 bases from V and 4 from J, leaving 5 bases between them. Germline V gene sequence: CDR1 MNHEY, CDR2 SVGEGT. This CDR3 reads CASSPFNEKLFF. In nucleotides, the CDR3 is TGTGCCAGCAGTCCGTTTAATGAAAAACTGTTTTTT.

The chain has TRBV20-1 and TRBJ2-3, with D tentatively TRBD2 (5 bases). CDR1 DFQATT and CDR2 SNEGSKA come from the germline V gene (reference sequence). Trimming left V 6 bases short and J 14 bases short, with 18 bases between. This CDR3 is built from 11 residues. In nucleotides, the CDR3 is TGCAGTGCCCCCACCGGGTGGAGGCTGTATTTT. Its translation is CSAPTGWRLYF.

V usage is TRBV27 and J usage is TRBJ2-3, with 9 bases matching TRBD1. The ends lost 7 bases at V and 2 bases at J; junction bases unmatched: 4. CDR3 length equals 14 residues. Germline V CDR1 and CDR2: MNHEY, SMNVEV (reference sequence). The CDR3 loop is CASNHRGPTDTQYF. Here the CDR3 DNA reads TGTGCCAGCAACCACAGGGGGCCCACAGATACGCAGTATTTT.

J is TRBJ2-7 and V is TRBV14; perhaps TRBD1 as D (6 bases). Germline lookup yields CDR1 SGHDN and CDR2 FVKESK. Trimming cost V 1 base and J 3 bases, with 10 bases left between them. This CDR3 spans 14 amino acids. In DNA form, the CDR3 reads TGTGCCAGCAGCCAAGGACAGGTTCTCTACGAGCAGTACTTC. Residues: CASSQGQVLYEQYF. The full variable domain, its missing parts supplied by reference TRBV14 and TRBJ2-7, is EAGVTQFPSHSVIEKGQTVTLRCDPISGHDNLYWYRRVMGKEIKFLLHFVKESKQDESGMPNNRFLAERTGGTYSTLKVQPAELEDSGVYFCASSQGQVLYEQYFGPGTRLTVT.

V gene TRBV19 combines with J gene TRBJ1-5; no reliable D call. The germline V and J ends were trimmed by 0 bases and 4 bases, with 10 bases remaining between them. Germline lookup yields CDR1 LNHDA and CDR2 SQIVND (reference sequence). The CDR3 sequence is 15 residues long. The CDR3 protein is CASSIDFSVNQPQHF. The CDR3 coding sequence is TGTGCCAGTAGTATAGACTTCTCAGTGAATCAGCCCCAGCATTTT. Supplemented by reference TRBV19 and TRBJ1-5, the full variable domain reads DGGITQSPKYLFRKEGQNVTLSCEQNLNHDAMYWYRQDPGQGLRLIYYSQIVNDFQKGDIAEGYSVSREKKESFPLTVTSAQKNPTAFYLCASSIDFSVNQPQHFGDGTRLSIL.

This clone was counted only a few times. The chain employs TRBV27 and TRBJ2-7; 8 bases align to TRBD2. CDR3 length: 13 residues. V was clipped by 7 bases and J by 5 bases; unmatched bases: 7. The germline CDR1 and CDR2 sequences are MNHEY and SMNVEV (reference sequence). The CDR3 spells CASNVAGQDEQYF. The CDR3 DNA sequence: TGTGCCAGCAACGTAGCGGGGCAGGACGAGCAGTACTTC.

The chain employs TRBV19 and TRBJ1-2; D call uncertain. Germline CDR1 LNHDA, CDR2 SQIVND (reference sequence). The V end lost 7 bases, the J end lost 5 bases, and 23 bases lay between the germline ends. The CDR3 length is 16 residues. The CDR3 DNA is TGTGCCAGTACCCCCTCCCATGTTGATCCCGGGTATGGCTACACCTTC. Translating gives CASTPSHVDPGYGYTF. Full variable domain (remainder filled in from reference TRBV19 and TRBJ1-2): DGGITQSPKYLFRKEGQNVTLSCEQNLNHDAMYWYRQDPGQGLRLIYYSQIVNDFQKGDIAEGYSVSREKKESFPLTVTSAQKNPTAFYLCASTPSHVDPGYGYTFGSGTRLTVV.

The chain is built from TRBV27 and TRBJ2-5, with 7 bases fitting TRBD2. V lost 6 bases and J lost 4; bases outside the gene matches: 8. Germline loops: CDR1 MNHEY, CDR2 SMNVEV (reference sequence). The CDR3 runs 14 residues. CDR3 in amino acids: CASRYLSGVETQYF. DNA of the CDR3: TGTGCCAGCAGGTACCTCAGCGGGGTAGAGACCCAGTACTTC.

The chain is built from TRBV7-2 and TRBJ2-1; possible D gene TRBD1, 5 bases. This CDR3 comprises 14 residues. Trimming pared 4 bases from V and 3 bases from J, leaving 10 bases between. Germline CDR1 SGHTA, CDR2 FQGNSA. CDR3 sequence: CASSSKDNYNEQFF. DNA for the CDR3: TGTGCCAGCAGCTCCAAGGACAACTACAATGAGCAGTTCTTC.

This clone has a handful of counts. The rearrangement links TRBV7-2 to TRBJ2-1; no definite D call. V lost 7 bases and J lost 11, with 18 bases in between. The CDR3 has 13 amino acids. CDR1 is SGHTA, CDR2 FQGNSA, per germline. CDR3 coding DNA: TGTGCCAGCACCAATCCGTCCTTAGTGCAGCAGTTCTTC. Its protein is CASTNPSLVQQFF. The full variable domain, its missing parts supplied by reference TRBV7-2 and TRBJ2-1, is GAGVSQSPSNKVTEKGKDVELRCDPISGHTALYWYRQSLGQGLEFLIYFQGNSAPDKSGLPSDRFSAERTGGSVSTLTIQRTQQEDSAVYLCASTNPSLVQQFFGPGTRLTVL.

The J gene is TRBJ2-3, the V gene TRBV6-5, with 12 bases lining up with TRBD2. Trimming cost V 6 bases and J 7 bases; bases outside gene matches: 8. The CDR3 runs to 15 residues. The V gene's germline CDR1 is MNHEY and CDR2 SVGAGI. The chain's CDR3 is CASRGLAGGPHTQYF. In DNA form, the CDR3 reads TGTGCCAGCAGGGGCCTAGCGGGGGGGCCGCATACGCAGTATTTT.

The chain uses TRBV9 and TRBJ2-3; D perhaps matches TRBD2 (5 bases). The CDR3 runs to 14 residues. V was pared by 4 bases and J by 2 bases, with 11 bases between. CDR1 is SGDLS and CDR2 is YYNGEE in the germline V gene. CDR3 nucleotide sequence: TGTGCCAGCAGCTTCACGGGAACCACAGATACGCAGTATTTT. Translated, it gives CASSFTGTTDTQYF.

V usage is TRBV9 and J usage is TRBJ2-1, with 12 bases fitting TRBD2. The CDR3 length is 15 residues. V was clipped by 1 base and J by 7 bases; unmatched bases: 3. From germline, CDR1 is SGDLS and CDR2 YYNGEE. The DNA of the CDR3 is TGTGCCAGCAGCGTATCTAGCGGGGGGGCAAATGAGCAGTTCTTC. Translated, it gives CASSVSSGGANEQFF. Based on the CDR3 plus reference TRBV9 and TRBJ2-1, the full variable domain is DSGVTQTPKHLITATGQRVTLRCSPRSGDLSVYWYQQSLDQGLQFLIQYYNGEERAKGNILERFSAQQFPDLHSELNLSSLELGDSALYFCASSVSSGGANEQFFGPGTRLTVL.

J is TRBJ1-1 and V is TRBV28; the D gene is possibly TRBD1 (6 bases). The CDR3 is 16 residues long. Germline V gene lookup returns CDR1 MDHEN and CDR2 SYDVKM. The V and J ends lost 7 bases and 1 base respectively, with 19 bases between them. CDR3 residues: CASTQLWGQGNTEAFF. CDR3 nucleotide sequence: TGTGCCAGCACCCAACTATGGGGGCAGGGGAACACTGAAGCTTTCTTT. Variable domain in full (rest from reference TRBV28 and TRBJ1-1): DVKVTQSSRYLVKRTGEKVFLECVQDMDHENMFWYRQDPGLGLRLIYFSYDVKMKEKGDIPEGYSVSREKKERFSLILESASTNQTSMYLCASTQLWGQGNTEAFFGQGTRLTVV.

The CDR3 region has the DNA TGTGCCACCAGTGACCGCGGACAGGGCGTTGAAAAACTGTTTTTT. It specifies CATSDRGQGVEKLFF. The rearrangement joins TRBV24-1 to TRBJ1-4, with 8 bases matching TRBD1. The CDR3 is 15 residues long. In germline, CDR1 is KGHDR, CDR2 SFDVKD. The V gene end was trimmed by 4 bases and the J gene end by 7 bases; junction bases not matched to a gene: 7.

The V gene is TRBV11-3, the J gene TRBJ2-1; D uncertain. The CDR3 is 13 amino acids. Germline-derived CDR1 and CDR2 are SGHNT and YENEEA. The V end was cut by 5 bases, the J end by 8 bases, with 13 bases between. The CDR3 sequence: CASSPVGVYEQFF. The CDR3 bases are TGTGCCAGCAGCCCCGTAGGAGTCTATGAGCAGTTCTTC.